This T cell receptor beta chain was retrieved from a study of cytomegalovirus exposure and HLA in healthy donors. Regarding the study as a whole: There were a few CMV-associated chains whose specificity for CMV antigens was confirmed in vitro. An analysis that came later showed most CMV-associated TCR beta chains appearing HLA-restricted. An ancestry cluster, one associated with Asian ancestry, reportedly showed fewer N-insertions than the roughly 670-donor mean in a later analysis.

The PCR ran on 60 Vbeta and 13 Jbeta primers. Produced via immunoSEQ multiplex PCR; TCRdb's table is partial and in-frame only. This sample yields 100,000 to 150,000 clones, of which about 74% are seen a single time; around 4.2% belongs to the top ten. Trimming took off 6 bases at V and 4 bases at J, with 12 bases between the two ends. The germline V gene has CDR1 LNHDA and CDR2 SQIVND (reference sequence). This CDR3 spans 14 amino acids. Worth noting for this clone: The antigen remains unidentified.

This TCR was recovered from a woman aged 45-65 years in good health and CMV-seropositive. The sample was PBMCs. The chain recombines TRBV19 with TRBJ2-2; D possibly corresponds to TRBD1 (6 bases). The CDR3 region has the DNA TGTGCCAGTAGCGGGACATCTTCCACCGGGGAGCTGTTTTTT. Protein: CASSGTSSTGELFF.